The text below deals with one T cell receptor beta chain. The sample belongs to a study of patients and donors after allogeneic stem cell transplantation. TCRdb re-analysed the RT-PCR reads in MiXCR, keeping a single row per CDR3 protein. This table has some 880,000 distinct CDR3 sequences, more than 15% appearing once. Germline lookup yields CDR1 DFQATT and CDR2 SNEGSKA (reference sequence). The CDR3 is 14 residues long. V lost 0 bases to trimming and J lost 3 bases, with 12 bases between them. The TCR comes from a human donor who was either an allogeneic HSCT recipient or a stem cell or donor lymphocyte infusion donor (not recorded which). It is not recorded whose cells these are; they may come from a transplant donor. The sequencing input was blood, either unsorted or a sorted T cell fraction (not recorded which). The chain carries TRBV20-1 and TRBJ2-7; no clear D. DNA for the CDR3: TGCAGTGCTAGAGATCCTCGTCGTAACTACGAGCAGTACTTC. Amino acids: CSARDPRRNYEQYF.